A single sample gave rise to the 18 T cell receptor beta chains below, sequenced in a study of T cells in Graves' hyperthyroidism and ophthalmopathy. Amplification yielded TCR beta CDR3 regions, with RNA transcripts as the source. Carried out on the TCR CDR3, a first-round RT-PCR used the HTBI primer set. MiXCR, applied by TCRdb to the multiplex PCR reads, yields one record per CDR3 protein. Here the sample spans more than 500,000 distinct CDR3 sequences, under 15% being singletons. The sample was blood. The receptors were gathered from a woman in her thirties or forties with Graves' ophthalmopathy.

This clonotype was found many times. CDR3 sequence reads: CASRPSTGGDTEAFF. The CDR3 bases are TGTGCCAGCAGACCCTCTACAGGGGGAGACACTGAAGCTTTCTTT. V usage is TRBV28 and J usage is TRBJ1-1; 8 bases are shared with TRBD1. Germline values: CDR1 MDHEN, CDR2 SYDVKM. The CDR3 consists of 15 residues. The V and J ends lost 6 bases and 3 bases, in that order; junction bases with no gene match: 9.

This clonotype was detected many times. The chain has TRBV11-2 and TRBJ1-3, with D possibly TRBD1 on 5 matching bases. The V gene lost 3 bases and the J gene lost 1 base, with 10 bases spanning the gap. Germline V gives CDR1 SGHAT, CDR2 FQNNGV. This CDR3 is built from 15 residues. Here the CDR3 DNA reads TGTGCCAGCAGCTTTTTGGGGGAATCTGGAAACACCATATATTTT. This encodes CASSFLGESGNTIYF.

This CDR3 reads CASRLTQRLNTEAFF. The CDR3 bases are TGTGCCAGCAGACTAACACAGCGATTGAACACTGAAGCTTTCTTT. The rearrangement links TRBV12-3 or TRBV12-4 to TRBJ1-1, with D unclear. CDR3 length: 15 residues. V was clipped by 6 bases and J by 0 bases, with 14 bases between them.

The chain carries TRBV10-3 and TRBJ2-7; 9 bases are shared with TRBD2. Trimming at V came to 0 bases and at J to 2 bases, leaving 17 bases not matched to a gene. Germline V gene lookup returns CDR1 ENHRY and CDR2 SYGVKD. The CDR3 totals 20 residues. For the CDR3, the DNA is TGTGCCATCAGTGAGTCGGCAGGGGTTAGCGGGAGATCCGCGCCCTACGAGCAGTACTTC. Residues: CAISESAGVSGRSAPYEQYF.

This clonotype showed up many times. V is TRBV6-1 and J is TRBJ1-2, with D possibly being TRBD1 (6 bases). V was cut by 6 bases and J by 14 bases, with 19 bases left in between. Germline CDR1 is MNHNS and CDR2 is SASEGT. There are 12 residues in the CDR3. CDR3 DNA: TGTGCCAGCAGGCAGGGGCTCCTGATGGGTACCTTC. Its protein product is CASRQGLLMGTF.

This clonotype was observed once. This chain links TRBV30 with TRBJ1-5; no definite D call. Germline values: CDR1 GTSNPN, CDR2 SVGIG (reference sequence). Trimming removed 2 bases at V and 3 bases at J, with 20 bases between. CDR3 size: 17 residues. The CDR3 region has the DNA TGTGCCTGGAGTCCTGGACTAGCTACCCATGACAATCAGCCCCAGCATTTT. It yields the protein CAWSPGLATHDNQPQHF.

This clonotype is categorized as medium-sized. The gene calls are TRBV27 and TRBJ2-7; 11 bases fit TRBD1. V shed 8 bases, J shed 3 bases, and the junction held 12 bases outside the gene matches. This CDR3 contains 16 residues. CDR1 is MNHEY and CDR2 is SMNVEV in the germline V gene (reference sequence). The DNA for the CDR3 is TGTGCCAGCTCACCCAAGGAGGGGACAGGGGGCTACGAGCAGTACTTC. The encoded protein is CASSPKEGTGGYEQYF.

This clonotype was detected ten times or more. This chain links TRBV28 with TRBJ1-1, with D possibly being TRBD1 (6 bases). This CDR3 spans 14 amino acids. Germline V gene sequence: CDR1 MDHEN, CDR2 SYDVKM. V was shortened by 7 bases and J by 4 bases, with 16 bases between the two germline ends. The CDR3: CASIKRGAITEAFF. The CDR3 coding sequence is TGTGCCAGCATCAAACGGGGGGCTATCACTGAAGCTTTCTTT.

This clonotype was recorded at least ten times. This chain connects TRBV2 to TRBJ2-5; 7 bases fit TRBD2. There are 15 residues in the CDR3. The V gene's germline CDR1 is SNHLY and CDR2 FYNNEI. The J segment lost 5 bases and the V segment lost 2 bases, leaving 8 bases of the junction unmatched. The DNA of the CDR3 is TGTGCCAGCAGTGAACCCGGGACTATCTACGAGACCCAGTACTTC. Translated, it gives CASSEPGTIYETQYF.

There are many counts of this clonotype. The J gene is TRBJ2-5, the V gene TRBV11-1; 13 bases are shared with TRBD2. The CDR3 runs 17 residues. Germline CDR1 is SGHAT and CDR2 is FQDESV (reference sequence). J lost 5 bases, V lost 5 bases, and 11 bases had no gene match. This chain's CDR3 is CASSPAGTSGIGETQYF. The DNA of the CDR3 is TGTGCCAGCAGCCCAGCCGGGACTAGCGGGATCGGGGAGACCCAGTACTTC.

Many counts were recorded for this clonotype. The chain recombines TRBV30 with TRBJ2-5, with 10 bases lining up with TRBD2. J lost 7 bases, V lost 3 bases, and 11 bases had no gene match. The CDR3 loop spans 15 amino acids. CDR1 is GTSNPN, CDR2 SVGIG, per germline (reference sequence). CDR3 in amino acids: CAWSPTGLARGTQYF. The CDR3 DNA is TGTGCCTGGAGCCCAACGGGACTAGCGAGGGGGACCCAGTACTTC.

This clonotype appeared many times. This chain connects TRBV6-5 to TRBJ2-7, with D possibly being TRBD2 (6 bases). Germline V lookup: CDR1 MNHEY, CDR2 SVGAGI. Trimming removed 2 bases at V and 7 bases at J, with 15 bases between. This CDR3 is 14 amino acids long. DNA of the CDR3: TGTGCCAGCAGTTACCTTAATTTTGGGGGGGAGCAGTACTTC. This encodes CASSYLNFGGEQYF.

The gene calls are TRBV9 and TRBJ1-3, with D tentatively TRBD1 (5 bases). V lost 0 bases and J 0 bases, leaving 7 bases between the germline ends. This CDR3 contains 15 residues. The germline V gene encodes CDR1 SGDLS and CDR2 YYNGEE. CDR3 DNA sequence: TGTGCCAGCAGCGTAGGTCAGGGCTCTGGAAACACCATATATTTT. Its protein product is CASSVGQGSGNTIYF.

The rearrangement links TRBV19 to TRBJ2-4; 7 bases align to TRBD2. J gave up 0 bases and V 3 bases, and 11 bases lay outside the gene matches. There are 18 residues in the CDR3. CDR1 and CDR2 from the germline V gene are LNHDA and SQIVND (reference sequence). The CDR3 DNA follows: TGTGCCAGTAGTATTTACCTAGCGGTTGTACTAGCCAAAAACATTCAGTACTTC. Its translation is CASSIYLAVVLAKNIQYF.

The J gene is TRBJ2-5, the V gene TRBV11-2; 8 bases agree with TRBD1. The V segment lost 5 bases and the J segment 2 bases; nucleotides outside the gene matches: 16. The length of the CDR3 is 18 residues. Germline assignment: CDR1 SGHAT and CDR2 FQNNGV. CDR3: CASSPRQGPTHQQETQYF. The CDR3 DNA is TGTGCCAGCAGCCCCCGACAGGGGCCTACACATCAACAAGAGACCCAGTACTTC.

The V and J genes are TRBV5-6 and TRBJ1-2, with a possible D match to TRBD1 (5 bases). Germline CDR1 SGHDT, CDR2 YYEEEE. Trimming removed 3 bases at V and 2 bases at J, with 14 bases between. There are 15 residues in the CDR3. The CDR3 DNA sequence: TGTGCCAGCAGCTCTTATTCGACAGAAAACTATGGCTACACCTTC. Protein product: CASSSYSTENYGYTF.

This clonotype was observed a few times. The chain uses TRBV10-2 and TRBJ2-2; D is perhaps TRBD1 (7 bases). V gave up 10 bases and J gave up 2 bases, with 14 bases separating them. From germline, CDR1 is WSHSY and CDR2 SAAADI. The CDR3 totals 14 residues. The CDR3 sequence is CATTQGGNTGELFF. CDR3 nucleotides: TGCGCCACCACCCAGGGGGGTAACACCGGGGAGCTGTTTTTT.

Ten or more counts support this clonotype. The chain couples TRBV12-3 or TRBV12-4 to TRBJ2-5, with D perhaps TRBD1 (6 bases). Trimming removed 3 bases at V and 5 bases at J, with 16 bases between. The CDR3 runs 15 residues. CDR3 nucleotides: TGTGCCAGCAGTTTCGCGGCAGGGGCCGGGGAGACCCAGTACTTC. Its protein is CASSFAAGAGETQYF.